This passage covers 4 T cell receptor beta chains from one sample sequenced in a study of T cells in women clearing cervical HPV infection. Assay: immunoSEQ multiplex PCR; the TCRdb copy retains only in-frame clones and omits some. This table holds about 28,000 clones. The sequencing input was blood buffy coat. All receptors come from a woman aged 18 to 75 with a cervical HPV16 infection that either progressed to CIN3+ or cleared (not recorded which).

To note about this clone: The CDR3 end is not reached by the read, which stops 3 residues before it; the germline J gene fills it in. V usage is TRBV6-2 or TRBV6-3 and J usage is TRBJ2-5; a possible D gene is TRBD1 (6 bases). Trimming took 5 bases from V and 2 from J, leaving 18 bases between them. CDR1 MNHEY and CDR2 SVGEGT come from the germline V gene. The CDR3 has 16 amino acids. This CDR3 reads CASSQRRGGRQETQYF. CDR3 bases read: TGTGCCAGCAGTCAACGGAGAGGGGGACGGCAAGAGACC.

Comments on this clone: Read coverage stops 3 residues before the CDR3 terminus; the germline J gene supplies the remainder. V gene TRBV7-9 combines with J gene TRBJ1-2; tentative D call: TRBD1 (5 bases). This CDR3 region has 12 residues. Germline V gene data show CDR1 as SEHNR and CDR2 as FQNEAQ (reference sequence). Incomplete CDR3 DNA: TGTGCCAGCAGACGGGACTATCATGAC. Its protein product is CASRRDYHD. The full CDR3 sequence reads CASRRDYHDYTF.

In the case of this clone: The CDR3 extends 3 residues past the end of the read, so its final part is completed from the germline J gene. The chain combines TRBV7-2 with TRBJ2-1, with 9 bases aligning to TRBD2. The CDR3 extends over 15 amino acids. Germline V gene data show CDR1 as SGHTA and CDR2 as FQGNSA. The trim removed 5 bases at V and 7 bases at J, leaving 9 bases unmatched. CDR3 DNA, as far as it was read: TGTGCCAGCAGCCCCGGGACTAGCCTGAGGAATGAG. It is translated as CASSPGTSLRNE. The full CDR3 protein reads CASSPGTSLRNEQFF. The full variable domain, with the rest looked up from reference TRBV7-2 and TRBJ2-1, is GAGVSQSPSNKVTEKGKDVELRCDPISGHTALYWYRQSLGQGLEFLIYFQGNSAPDKSGLPSDRFSAERTGGSVSTLTIQRTQQEDSAVYLCASSPGTSLRNEQFFGPGTRLTVL.

Turning to this clone: Read data end 3 residues before the CDR3 end; the end is taken from the germline J gene. The chain has TRBV5-1 and TRBJ2-1; 11 bases align to TRBD2. This CDR3 is 16 amino acids long. The V gene's germline CDR1 is SGHRS and CDR2 YFSETQ. V was clipped by 5 bases and J by 6 bases; unmatched bases: 10. The CDR3 region is CASSYLAGGPINEQFF. CDR3 DNA, as far as it was read: TGCGCCAGCAGTTACTTAGCGGGGGGGCCAATCAATGAG.